A single sample gave rise to the 8 T cell receptor beta chains below, sequenced in a study of blood T cell repertoires in COVID-19. Repertoires were generated with immunoSEQ multiplex PCR, while TCRdb's copy carries only in-frame clones and drops some. The table shows approximately 90,000 clones, with roughly four fifths occurring only once. Material for sequencing was peripheral blood. The receptors here all came from a woman older than 75 with acute or convalescent COVID-19.

This sequence joins TRBV21-1 and TRBJ2-1; TRBD2 is the table's D call and was not checked against the DNA. TRBV21-1 is labeled a pseudogene. The CDR3 sequence is 14 residues long. The CDR3 region has the DNA TGTGCCAGCAGCAAATGGGGCGGGAGCGGTGAGCAGTTCTTC. Amino acid sequence: CASSKWGGSGEQFF.

The rearrangement joins TRBV9 to TRBJ2-7, with D perhaps TRBD1 (6 bases). Germline CDR1 reads SGDLS; CDR2 reads YYNGEE. Trimming removed 0 bases at V and 5 bases at J, with 18 bases between. CDR3 length equals 16 residues. CDR3 loop: CASSVAPGTPANEQYF. Written as DNA, the CDR3 is TGTGCCAGCAGCGTAGCCCCCGGGACACCCGCCAACGAGCAGTACTTC.

There are a few counts of this clone. This chain links TRBV25-1 with TRBJ1-5; TRBD1 is a possible D gene (6 bases). The germline gives CDR1 MGHDK, CDR2 SYGVNS. The CDR3 loop spans 14 amino acids. Trimming left V 2 bases short and J 4 bases short, with 9 bases between. CDR3 sequence (DNA): TGTGCCAGCAGTGAAACAGGGCAGAATCAGCCCCAGCATTTT. It is translated as CASSETGQNQPQHF.

This CDR3 is CASRWTSGAYEQYF. Written as DNA, the CDR3 is TGTGCCAGCCGATGGACTAGCGGGGCCTACGAGCAGTACTTC. The chain joins TRBV6-6 to TRBJ2-7; 12 bases are a match to TRBD2. With V trimmed by 8 bases and J by 2 bases, 4 bases remained unmatched. This CDR3 spans 14 amino acids. Per the germline V gene, CDR1 is MNHNY and CDR2 is SVGAGI (reference sequence).

This clone has more than one count but fewer than ten. The chain has TRBV6-5 and TRBJ1-1; tentatively, D is TRBD1 (6 bases). The CDR3 covers 13 residues. Germline V gives CDR1 MNHEY, CDR2 SVGAGI. V gave up 5 bases and J gave up 4 bases, with 11 bases separating them. The CDR3 DNA sequence: TGTGCCAGCAGTAAACAGGGATCCACTGAAGCTTTCTTT. Protein: CASSKQGSTEAFF.

This clone showed up just a few times. The V gene is TRBV5-6, the J gene TRBJ1-1, with D hard to call. V shed 0 bases and J shed 4 bases, with 10 bases lying between them. Germline CDR1 SGHDT, CDR2 YYEEEE. The CDR3 covers 14 residues. For the CDR3, the DNA is TGTGCCAGCAGCTTGGTCTGGCGGGGCACTGAAGCTTTCTTT. Translating gives CASSLVWRGTEAFF.

The chain joins TRBV24-1 to TRBJ2-1; TRBD2 matches at 12 bases. CDR3 length equals 16 residues. Germline assignment: CDR1 KGHDR and CDR2 SFDVKD. Trimming took 4 bases from V and 8 from J; bases not matched to a gene: 8. The CDR3 protein is CATSDPSTSGRHEQFF. In DNA, the CDR3 is TGTGCCACCAGTGACCCGTCGACTAGCGGGAGACATGAGCAGTTCTTC.

This clone was detected once. The chain links TRBV28 to TRBJ2-3; perhaps TRBD2 as D (7 bases). This CDR3 contains 14 residues. Germline V gene sequence: CDR1 MDHEN, CDR2 SYDVKM. V was shortened by 4 bases and J by 8 bases, with 16 bases between the two germline ends. The CDR3 region is CASSSEGGLGTQYF. In DNA form, the CDR3 reads TGTGCCAGCAGTTCAGAGGGGGGGCTGGGTACGCAGTATTTT.